This T cell receptor beta chain was captured by sequencing in a study of shared clonotypes between healthy human individuals (dated by TCRdb to about 2020). At the level of the whole study: Two women and three men aged 18 to 49 years were included in the cohort. For each donor, CD4 naive and CD4 memory were each given three plates, CD8 naive was given two plates, and CD8 memory was given one plate. The study deeply sequenced blood TCR repertoires of five healthy adults to estimate repertoire size and the extent of clonotype sharing between individuals. Different laboratories and diverse techniques were used to prepare libraries and sequence TCR repertoires, to increase sequencing depth and limit assay-specific biases. Per donor, leukapheresis produced somewhere between about 0.9 and 9.5 billion PBMCs.

TCR CDR3 regions were amplified from genomic DNA by multiplex PCR using the deep immunoSEQ assay. For each cell subset, the extracted genomic DNA was distributed evenly across all wells of several immunoSEQ 96-well plates, and each plate served as one replicate. For sorted subsets, 200 to 250 ng of genomic DNA, equivalent to 25,000 to 35,000 T cell genomes, went into each replicate PCR. Purified libraries were measured with a Qubit 3.0 fluorometer, size-checked on a Bioanalyzer 2100, and measured again with the KAPA Library Quantification kit. Every immunoSEQ 96-well plate was sequenced on a dedicated single-read 150-cycle Illumina NextSeq 550 flow cell. The authors' pipeline ran thus. The immunoSEQ output contained only junctional sequences without quality scores, so filtering could not match that applied to full-length reads. To assign V/J genes and CDR3, sequences were annotated against IMGT germline references using PyIR, a Python wrapper for IgBLAST v1.9. Reads with weak V/J assignments (E-value above 1e-6), missing CDR3, stop codons, out-of-frame junctions, or ambiguous translated residues were removed. V3J clonotypes were defined as sequences sharing an identical inferred V gene, J gene, and CDR3 amino acid sequence. To compute the percentage overlap between repertoires, the number of shared unique clonotypes was divided by the size of the smaller repertoire. Three approaches were used to assess repertoire richness: RTK rarefaction, the Chao1 estimator, and Recon v2.1 estimates of unobserved clonotypes. OLGA was used to compute generation probabilities for all TCRbeta clonotypes that the gDNA method yielded from a handful of donors. TCRdb re-hosts the immuneACCESS table, in-frame sequences only. Its copies lack some clones; in the studies checked, an unresolved V gene accounts for under half of them, and the cause for the rest is not known. The V and J calls and the clone size are those of that table, but D and trimming were determined from the DNA. This sample gives fewer than 700,000 clones in total; approximately 95% of them show up just once. Over 0.095% of the sample is held by the ten biggest clonotypes.

Overall results and qualifications from the work: Sampling was limited to blood, and TCR repertoires in tissue likely differ from TCR repertoires in blood. When several donors were compared, the shared fraction of clonotypes was about 5% for naive CD4, about 4% for naive CD8, roughly 2.5% for memory CD4, and roughly 0.43% for memory CD8. Even with the large sequencing depth, rarefaction of the sorted-subset datasets indicated that sequencing was incomplete. Because the study included only a small number of donors, the genetic and exposure-history diversity represented was limited. Naive subsets generally had larger estimated clonotype richness than memory subsets did. Based on pairwise subsampling, the degree of clonotype sharing among donors was expected to be affected by sequencing depth. Compared with non-shared clonotypes, the clonotypes found in all four sorted-subset donors had higher generation probabilities.

Unmatched junction bases come to 12, with V trimmed by 6 bases and J by 4 bases. The CDR3 goes from the cysteine to the phenylalanine over 17 residues. Kept here is only the CDR3 DNA, which spans 51 bases and is read in frame from base 1. Taken from the germline V gene (reference sequence), the CDR1 and CDR2 loops are MNHEY and SMNVEV. CD8 naive samples were CD45RO-negative cells positively selected for CCR7, giving a CD45RA+CCR7+ population that excluded TemRA cells. The donors were healthy, HIV-negative adults with no recently reported acute infections or vaccinations. Every donor was a Caucasian adult living in Nashville, Tennessee, USA. After blood collection by leukapheresis, PBMCs were isolated using Ficoll-Histopaque density gradient centrifugation and then cryopreserved in the vapor phase of liquid nitrogen. Purity and quantity of every magnetically sorted T cell population were checked by analytical flow cytometry. Genomic DNA was isolated from every sorted fraction and measured by UV absorbance on a Nanodrop 2000c.

A note on this clone: This receptor's antigen is unknown. Base qualities are not provided; no much larger clone lies one nucleotide away.

The clonotype was recovered from a woman younger than 45 in good health. This receptor chain uses TRBV27 and TRBJ2-1; 10 bases in the junction line up with TRBD2. Sample: naive CD8+ T cells sorted from blood. The cell subset or site label corresponds to: CD45RA+CCR7+. CDR3 region: CASRPRSGAGGYNEQFF. The DNA sequence follows: TGTGCCAGCAGACCCCGCTCTGGAGCGGGGGGGTACAATGAGCAGTTCTTC.